This is a list of T cell receptor beta chains from one sample in a study of shared clonotypes between healthy human individuals. Data came from immunoSEQ multiplex PCR; TCRdb stores just in-frame clones and leaves some out. The sample includes about 2 million clones, around 95% of them seen just once. Sequencing input: naive CD4+ T cells sorted from blood. All receptors come from a man in his late teens or twenties in good health. The CDR3 runs from the conserved cysteine through the conserved F or W. D genes are given only for firm matches. Not all rows give a size; the values are once, few, many and, for expanded clones, a class.

>TRBJ2-2|TRBD2|NA|TRBV7-6
TGTGCCAGCAGCTTAATGCTGGCGGGAGCTAATACGAACACCGGGGAGCTGTTTTTT
CASSLMLAGANTNTGELFF
>TRBJ2-4|NA|NA|TRBV2
TGTGCCAGCAGTGCCCCGGGAGCCAAAAACATTCAGTACTTC
CASSAPGAKNIQYF
>TRBJ1-6|TRBD1|NA|TRBV30
TGTGCCTTAAAGACAGGGTACTCCTATAATTCACCCCTCCACTTT
CALKTGYSYNSPLHF
>TRBJ1-2|NA|NA|TRBV6-4
TGTGCCAGCAGTGAGGTCCTCGGGTATGGCTACACCTTC
CASSEVLGYGYTF
>TRBJ2-1|NA|NA|TRBV12-2
TGTGCAAGTCGCTTTGGTAGCGGCTTGAAAGAGGAGCAGTTCTTC
CASRFGSGLKEEQFF
>TRBJ1-2|TRBD1|NA|TRBV28
TGTGCCAGCAGTTTAAAGGGACAGGGAAACTATGGCTACACCTTC
CASSLKGQGNYGYTF
>TRBJ2-5|TRBD1|NA|TRBV14
TGTGCCAGCAGCCAAGATTTCAGGACAGGGGAATTGGAGACCCAGTACTTC
CASSQDFRTGELETQYF
>TRBJ2-7|TRBD1|NA|TRBV6-5
TGTGCCAGCAGTCCAGGACAGGGGGTATTCGAGCAGTACTTC
CASSPGQGVFEQYF
>TRBJ2-7|TRBD2|NA|TRBV11-2
TGTGCCAGCAGTCGACTAGCGGGGCTTAGCTCCTACGAGCAGTACTTC
CASSRLAGLSSYEQYF
>TRBJ2-6|NA|NA|TRBV6-4
TGTGCCAGCAGAGAAGACAACTCTGGGGCCAACGTCCTGACTTTC
CASREDNSGANVLTF
>TRBJ1-2|NA|once|TRBV6-1
TGTGCCAGCAGGGATGCCGGCTCGAATGGCTACACCTTC
CASRDAGSNGYTF
>TRBJ2-1|NA|once|TRBV2
TGTGCCAGCAGTGGGGATTCTGGGGTCTACAATGAGCAGTTCTTC
CASSGDSGVYNEQFF
>TRBJ1-5|NA|NA|TRBV6-6
TGTGCCAGCAGGGACGGCCTCTATAGCAATCAGCCCCAGCATTTT
CASRDGLYSNQPQHF
>TRBJ2-7|NA|NA|TRBV15
TGTGCCACCAGCAAGGGGGTAGGGGTTTGGGACGAGCAGTACTTC
CATSKGVGVWDEQYF
>TRBJ1-3|NA|NA|TRBV30
TGTGCCTGGAGTGTATACCCCCCCCCAAGGTCAATATCTGGAAACACCATATATTTT
CAWSVYPPPRSISGNTIYF
>TRBJ2-6|NA|NA|TRBV5-6
TGTGCCAGCAGCCAAAGAACTAGCTCTGGGGCCAACGTCCTGACTTTC
CASSQRTSSGANVLTF
>TRBJ2-5|TRBD2|NA|TRBV19
TGTGCCAGTAGTATGTCGGGGACTAGCGGGGGGGCCCAAGAGACCCAGTACTTC
CASSMSGTSGGAQETQYF
>TRBJ1-2|NA|NA|TRBV7-2
TGTGCCAGCAGCATCGACAGCGACCCCCGGTATGGCTACACCTTC
CASSIDSDPRYGYTF
>TRBJ2-1|TRBD2|NA|TRBV28
TGTGCCAGCAGGACGGGACTAGCGGGATCCTTCTTC
CASRTGLAGSFF
>TRBJ2-1|NA|NA|TRBV5-1
TGCGCCAGCAGAGTGGGGGGCTCCTACAATGAGCAGTTCTTC
CASRVGGSYNEQFF
>TRBJ1-2|NA|few|TRBV28
TGTGCCAGCAGTTTACAACAGGTTAACTATGGCTACACCTTC
CASSLQQVNYGYTF
>TRBJ2-7|NA|NA|TRBV5-1
TGCGCCAGCAGCTTGACAGCCTCGGAGGGCCCCTACGAGCAGTACTTC
CASSLTASEGPYEQYF
>TRBJ1-4|NA|NA|TRBV4-3
TGCGCCAGCAGCCAAGTACGTAATGAAAAACTGTTTTTT
CASSQVRNEKLFF
>TRBJ1-4|NA|once|TRBV10-1
TGCGCCTTATGGGCGGGGGCGCGGAGAACTAATGAAAAACTGTTTTTT
CALWAGARRTNEKLFF
>TRBJ1-2|NA|NA|TRBV10-3
TGTGCCATCAGTGAGGGGGGGCTGGACTATGGCTACACCTTC
CAISEGGLDYGYTF
>TRBJ2-1|NA|once|TRBV7-2
TGTGCCAGCAGCCGGAACGCGGGCAGCTCCTACAATGAGCAGTTCTTC
CASSRNAGSSYNEQFF
>TRBJ1-6|NA|NA|TRBV6-4
TGTGCCAGCAGTGACTCAGGGGGACCCCTCCACTTT
CASSDSGGPLHF
>TRBJ2-7|NA|NA|TRBV7-2
TGTGCCAGCAGCAGCGCTAGCTACGAGCAGTACTTC
CASSSASYEQYF
>TRBJ2-7|TRBD2|NA|TRBV10-1
TGCGCCAGCAGTGCTAGAGCTAGCGGGAGAGTCAACGAGCAGTACTTC
CASSARASGRVNEQYF